The present TCR beta chain was sequenced within a study of T-cell memory formation after mild COVID-19 listed by TCRdb under 2021. Concerning the study at large: Most TCR sequence clusters were specific to one of the two donors. In a couple of donors, T-cell clones that expanded and contracted after mild COVID-19 were tracked by sequencing TCRalpha and TCRbeta repertoires over time. The cohort comprised two young, previously healthy adult volunteers, one female and one male. Study-wide findings and limitations: Clones that contracted from day 15 to 85 showed balanced CD4/CD8 phenotypes, whereas a second wave of clones that expanded from day 15 to 37 leaned towards CD4+. Whether the second-wave clones peaking on day 37 were SARS-CoV-2 specific was not confirmed. Some responding clones were detected in pre-infection memory, which suggested that pre-existing cross-reactive memory T cells had joined the SARS-CoV-2 response. Contracting CD4+ clones were found mainly in CM and EM memory subsets, while CD8+ clones were enriched in EMRA. Only a couple of mild cases were covered in the study, and larger cohorts including severe cases with pre-infection samples were considered necessary.

The sequencer was an Illumina NovaSeq 6000. Using 5'RACE with constant-segment primers, TCRalpha and TCRbeta cDNA libraries were constructed, with sample barcodes and unique molecular identifiers added in the process. Trizol reagent was used to extract RNA from every sample. Libraries were amplified in two PCR steps, with a second sample barcode and Illumina TruSeq adapters added in the second step. Libraries were sequenced on an Illumina NovaSeq with 2 x 150 bp paired-end reads. The study's processing was this. Reads were demultiplexed and collapsed into UMI-guided consensus sequences with migec v1.2.7. Using mixcr v2.1.11, UMI consensuses were aligned to TRA and TRB V and J templates and then assembled into clonotypes. Expanded or contracted clonotypes were those called significant by both edgeR and NoisET, with noise models trained on biological replicates. For edgeR calls, a false discovery rate-adjusted p below 0.01 and a log2 fold-change threshold of 1 were applied. PCA with hierarchical clustering of max-normalized trajectories of the 1000 most abundant clonotypes was used as exploratory dynamics analysis. The CD4 or CD8 phenotype of responding clones was assigned using the separately sequenced CD4+ and CD8+ repertoires. TCRdb reprocessed the public reads (quality trimming at Q25 with fastp, clone calling with MiXCR) and kept in-frame beta chains. Every CDR3 protein is listed once, alongside the most common genes and DNA of its rows. The V and J calls here are based on TCRdb, not the publication. The table for this sample lists more than 15,000 distinct CDR3 sequences; around 25% of them were counted only once. Together, the top ten hold roughly three fifths of the sample.

Trimming costs V 0 bases and J 11 bases, and their ends lie 15 bases apart. Measured from the cysteine to the phenylalanine, the CDR3 is 13 residues long. Only the CDR3 region is kept as DNA, spanning 39 bases read in frame from base 1. CDR1 SGHRS and CDR2 YFSETQ were looked up in the germline V gene. To note about this clonotype: No cognate antigen has been identified for it. The record has no base qualities; no much larger clone is one base away.

Ficoll-Paque density gradient centrifugation was used to isolate PBMCs. This chain is built from TRBV5-1 and TRBJ2-7; matching of 6 bases hints at TRBD2 as the D gene. This TCR came from a young man who had mild COVID-19 (a few samples of this study predate the infection). The sample titles of this study are shuffled in the database, so cell type and time point are left out; the donor was told from shared clones. Sequenced material: PBMCs or a T cell subset sorted from them (not recorded which). The base sequence is TGCGCCAGCAGCTTGGCCGTTACAGGAGGGAAGTACTTC. This yields the protein CASSLAVTGGKYF. This CDR3, with the reference TRBV5-1 and TRBJ2-7 proteins standing in past its ends, gives the full variable domain KAGVTQTPRYLIKTRGQQVTLSCSPISGHRSVSWYQQTPGQGLQFLFEYFSETQRNKGNFPGRFSGRQFSNSRSEMNVSTLELGDSALYLCASSLAVTGGKYFGPGTRLTVT.